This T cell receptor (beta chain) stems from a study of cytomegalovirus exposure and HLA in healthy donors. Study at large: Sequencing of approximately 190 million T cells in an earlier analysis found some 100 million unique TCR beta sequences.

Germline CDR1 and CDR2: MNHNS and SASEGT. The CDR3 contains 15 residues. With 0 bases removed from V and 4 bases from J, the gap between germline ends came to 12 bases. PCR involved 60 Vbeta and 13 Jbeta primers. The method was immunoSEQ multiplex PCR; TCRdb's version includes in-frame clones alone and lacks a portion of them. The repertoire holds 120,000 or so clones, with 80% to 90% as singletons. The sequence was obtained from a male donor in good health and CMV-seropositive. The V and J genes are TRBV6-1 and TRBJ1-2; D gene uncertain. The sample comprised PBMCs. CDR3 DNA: TGTGCCAGCAGTGAAGCCGGAGCGTCAACCTATGGCTACACCTTC. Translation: CASSEAGASTYGYTF.